This T cell receptor beta chain was identified in a study of blood T cells in healthy people across ages. Background on the study: Template switching picked up about one barcoded beta molecule for each two T cells. Study conclusions and caveats: It was held that diversity estimates obtained from one million T cells represented underestimates. CMV status of donors was unknown, possibly confounding expanded clonotype changes.

CDR3 length equals 16 residues. Germline CDR1 and CDR2: SGHVS and FNYEAQ. Trimming left V 5 bases short and J 0 bases short, with 14 bases between. Concerning this clonotype: Its specificity is unknown.

A sample-barcoded 5' primer and a J-beta primer mix were used in a second PCR of roughly 7 to 11 cycles. CDR3-containing paired-end reads numbering at least 2.5 million came from each sample. Each CDR3 protein is one row after TCRdb ran MiXCR on the 5' RACE reads. Of approximately 1,000,000 distinct CDR3 sequences in the sample, more than 30% were seen once. The source of this sequence is a man in his late teens or twenties in good health. The chain combines TRBV7-6 with TRBJ2-1, with no clear D. The sample consisted of blood. CDR3 sequence: CASSIPPRSSYNEQFF. Here the CDR3 DNA reads TGTGCCAGCAGCATCCCCCCTCGAAGCTCCTACAATGAGCAGTTCTTC.